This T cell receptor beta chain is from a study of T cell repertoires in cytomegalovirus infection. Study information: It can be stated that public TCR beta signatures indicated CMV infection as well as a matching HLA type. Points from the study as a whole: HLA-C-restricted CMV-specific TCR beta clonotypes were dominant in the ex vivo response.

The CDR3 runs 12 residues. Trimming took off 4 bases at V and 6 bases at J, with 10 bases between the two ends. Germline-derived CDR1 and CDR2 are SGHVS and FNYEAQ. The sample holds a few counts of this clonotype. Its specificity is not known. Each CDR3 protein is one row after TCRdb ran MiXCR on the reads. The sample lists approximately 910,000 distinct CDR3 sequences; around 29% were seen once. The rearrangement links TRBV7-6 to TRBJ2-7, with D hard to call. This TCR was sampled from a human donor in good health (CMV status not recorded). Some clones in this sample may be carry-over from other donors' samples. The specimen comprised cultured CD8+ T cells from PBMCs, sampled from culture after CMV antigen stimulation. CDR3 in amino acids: CASSYRGGEQYF. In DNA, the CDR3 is TGTGCCAGCAGCTATAGAGGTGGCGAGCAGTACTTC. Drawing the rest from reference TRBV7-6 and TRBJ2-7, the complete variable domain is GAGVSQSPRYKVTKRGQDVALRCDPISGHVSLYWYRQALGQGPEFLTYFNYEAQQDKSGLPNDRFSAERPEGSISTLTIQRTEQRDSAMYRCASSYRGGEQYFGPGTRLTVT.